The next 28 T cell receptor beta chains were all read from a single sample in a study of shared clonotypes between healthy human individuals. The repertoire was sequenced with immunoSEQ multiplex PCR; TCRdb's copy has only in-frame clones and lacks some. Among some 980,000 clones, less than 85% were seen once, and the ten largest hold roughly 1.5%. The specimen sequenced was memory CD4+ T cells sorted from blood. Subset indicated: CD45RA-negative fraction. Receptors were obtained from a man younger than 35 in good health.

J is TRBJ2-1 and V is TRBV30; 13 nucleotides agree with TRBD2. The CDR3 is 18 amino acids. The germline CDR1 and CDR2 sequences are GTSNPN and SVGIG (reference sequence). Unmatched junction bases numbered 12, after V lost 0 bases and J lost 7 bases. This CDR3 reads CAWSVTSGRADGGNEQFF. In nucleotides, the CDR3 is TGTGCCTGGAGTGTCACTAGCGGGAGGGCCGATGGGGGGAATGAGCAGTTCTTC.

The genes are TRBV29-1 and TRBJ2-1; the D gene is possibly TRBD2 (6 bases). The germline V and J ends were trimmed by 6 bases and 10 bases, with 16 bases remaining between them. This CDR3 is 12 amino acids long. CDR1 SQVTM and CDR2 ANQGSEA come from the germline V gene. The CDR3 DNA sequence: TGCAGCGTGGGCGCTAGCGACCTCGAGCAGTTCTTC. This translates into CSVGASDLEQFF.

The chain is built from TRBV6-6 and TRBJ1-2; 9 bases map to TRBD1. V trimming: 6 bases; J trimming: 5 bases; junction bases outside the gene matches: 13. Germline V gene lookup returns CDR1 MNHNY and CDR2 SVGAGI (reference sequence). The CDR3 loop spans 16 amino acids. The CDR3 DNA is TGTGCCAGCAGCATCGGACAGGGGAGAGTGAAGTATGGCTACACCTTC. Protein: CASSIGQGRVKYGYTF.

This clone was recorded a few times. The rearrangement links TRBV25-1 to TRBJ1-4; 8 nucleotides align to TRBD1. Germline V gives CDR1 MGHDK, CDR2 SYGVNS. V trimming: 4 bases; J trimming: 10 bases; junction bases outside the gene matches: 11. CDR3 length: 15 residues. The CDR3 loop reads CASSGLDRGGRKLFF. CDR3 sequence (DNA): TGTGCCAGCAGTGGACTTGACAGGGGTGGGCGAAAACTGTTTTTT.

CDR3 nucleotide sequence: TGTGCCAGCAGCTCCCTGACGGATTCACCCCTCCACTTT. Protein sequence: CASSSLTDSPLHF. The rearrangement links TRBV7-2 to TRBJ1-6; unclear D gene. Per germline, CDR1 SGHTA and CDR2 FQGNSA. The CDR3 is 13 amino acids. V dropped 4 bases and J dropped 8 bases, with 9 bases sitting between them.

This clone was picked up one time. The chain joins TRBV5-1 to TRBJ2-7, with D maybe TRBD1 (6 bases). Germline CDR1 SGHRS, CDR2 YFSETQ. Trimming took 7 bases from V and 0 from J, leaving 11 bases between them. This CDR3 has 13 amino acids. The CDR3 reads CASGNRASYEQYF. The DNA for the CDR3 is TGCGCCAGCGGGAACAGGGCCTCCTACGAGCAGTACTTC. Full variable domain (rest looked up from reference TRBV5-1 and TRBJ2-7): KAGVTQTPRYLIKTRGQQVTLSCSPISGHRSVSWYQQTPGQGLQFLFEYFSETQRNKGNFPGRFSGRQFSNSRSEMNVSTLELGDSALYLCASGNRASYEQYFGPGTRLTVT.

The V and J genes are TRBV30 and TRBJ1-1, with 12 positions matching TRBD1. J was trimmed by 8 bases and V by 3 bases; bases with no gene match: 10. Germline lookup yields CDR1 GTSNPN and CDR2 SVGIG (reference sequence). The CDR3 runs 15 residues. CDR3 residues: CAWSGPGQGALEAFF. DNA of the CDR3: TGTGCCTGGAGCGGACCGGGACAGGGGGCGCTGGAAGCTTTCTTT.

V gene TRBV11-3 combines with J gene TRBJ2-2; D unclear. Trimming pared 0 bases from V and 3 bases from J, leaving 5 bases between. The CDR3 is 14 residues long. Germline CDR1 reads SGHNT; CDR2 reads YENEEA. CDR3 sequence: CASSLDGYTGELFF. In DNA form, the CDR3 reads TGTGCCAGCAGCTTAGACGGATACACCGGGGAGCTGTTTTTT. Supplemented by reference TRBV11-3 and TRBJ2-2, the full variable domain reads EAGVVQSPRYKIIEKKQPVAFWCNPISGHNTLYWYLQNLGQGPELLIRYENEEAVDDSQLPKDRFSAERLKGVDSTLKIQPAELGDSAVYLCASSLDGYTGELFFGEGSRLTVL.

This clone was counted between two and nine times. The rearrangement joins TRBV11-2 to TRBJ2-3; unclear D gene. Trimming left V 5 bases short and J 0 bases short, with 12 bases between. The CDR3 is 15 residues long. In germline, CDR1 is SGHAT, CDR2 FQNNGV. The CDR3 spells CASSLTPISTDTQYF. The CDR3, as DNA: TGTGCCAGCAGCCTTACACCGATCAGCACAGATACGCAGTATTTT.

V is TRBV5-6 and J is TRBJ1-5; TRBD1 is a possible D gene (5 bases). Germline V lookup: CDR1 SGHDT, CDR2 YYEEEE. The V end lost 0 bases, the J end lost 6 bases, and 10 bases lay between the germline ends. The CDR3 is 14 residues long. The CDR3 protein is CASSLGRGRQPQHF. As DNA, the CDR3 is TGTGCCAGCAGCTTGGGAAGGGGTCGTCAGCCCCAGCATTTT.

In its sample, this clone was seen once. This chain connects TRBV7-2 to TRBJ2-2; D is undetermined. The CDR3 spans 16 residues. CDR1 is SGHTA, CDR2 FQGNSA, per germline. Trimming removed 1 base from V and 2 bases from J, with 11 bases in between. This chain's CDR3 is CASSLVGLTNTGELFF. In DNA, the CDR3 is TGTGCCAGCAGCTTAGTCGGTCTCACTAACACCGGGGAGCTGTTTTTT.

This chain connects TRBV9 to TRBJ2-3; 8 positions agree with TRBD2. From germline, CDR1 is SGDLS and CDR2 YYNGEE. V shed 4 bases, J shed 3 bases, and the junction held 10 bases outside the gene matches. This CDR3 has 16 residues. CDR3 bases: TGTGCCAGCAGCCCTCGGGGTAGCGGGACGACAGATACGCAGTATTTT. Protein sequence: CASSPRGSGTTDTQYF.

The CDR3 nucleotides are TGTGCCAGCAGTGAAGCGCCTTGGGGGATGCTTTTCAATCAGCCCCAGCATTTT. Its protein is CASSEAPWGMLFNQPQHF. The chain uses TRBV6-1 and TRBJ1-5, with a possible D match to TRBD1 (5 bases). This CDR3 spans 18 amino acids. V dropped 0 bases and J dropped 3 bases, with 18 bases sitting between them. CDR1 and CDR2 (germline): MNHNS, SASEGT.

The rearrangement uses TRBV5-5 and TRBJ1-1; D call uncertain. The V end was cut by 0 bases, the J end by 2 bases, with 5 bases between. The germline CDR1 and CDR2 sequences are SGHKS and YYEKEE (reference sequence). CDR3 length equals 13 residues. CDR3 protein: CASSLDRNTEAFF. For the CDR3, the DNA is TGTGCCAGCAGCTTGGACCGTAACACTGAAGCTTTCTTT. The variable domain in full, completed from reference TRBV5-5 and TRBJ1-1, reads DAGVTQSPTHLIKTRGQQVTLRCSPISGHKSVSWYQQVLGQGPQFIFQYYEKEERGRGNFPDRFSARQFPNYSSELNVNALLLGDSALYLCASSLDRNTEAFFGQGTRLTVV.

This rearrangement joins TRBV9 to TRBJ1-2, with 10 bases aligning to TRBD1. Looked up from germline, CDR1 is SGDLS and CDR2 is YYNGEE. V shed 2 bases, J shed 7 bases, and the junction held 14 bases outside the gene matches. This CDR3 spans 17 amino acids. The CDR3 sequence is CASSVGDRGVAMAGYTF. DNA of the CDR3: TGTGCCAGCAGCGTTGGGGACAGGGGCGTCGCTATGGCTGGCTACACCTTC.

Here the CDR3 reads CASNQQGVTEAFF. The CDR3 DNA follows: TGTGCCAGCAACCAACAGGGTGTGACTGAAGCTTTCTTT. V is TRBV6-6 and J is TRBJ1-1; maybe TRBD1 (6 bases). V was clipped by 7 bases and J by 5 bases, with 14 bases between them. CDR1 is MNHNY and CDR2 is SVGAGI in the germline V gene (reference sequence). The CDR3 is 13 residues long.

Concerning this clone: The identical CDR3 is also encoded by other nucleotide sequences in the sample. The genes are TRBV5-1 and TRBJ1-1; 10 positions match TRBD1. CDR1 and CDR2 (germline): SGHRS, YFSETQ. J gave up 2 bases and V 3 bases, and 4 bases lay outside the gene matches. This CDR3 contains 15 residues. The CDR3 sequence is CASSSMTGGNTEAFF. CDR3 DNA sequence: TGCGCCAGCAGCTCGATGACAGGGGGCAACACTGAAGCTTTCTTT. Filled out from reference TRBV5-1 and TRBJ1-1, the complete variable domain reads KAGVTQTPRYLIKTRGQQVTLSCSPISGHRSVSWYQQTPGQGLQFLFEYFSETQRNKGNFPGRFSGRQFSNSRSEMNVSTLELGDSALYLCASSSMTGGNTEAFFGQGTRLTVV.

The V gene is TRBV9, the J gene TRBJ1-6; TRBD1 agrees at 8 bases. Germline V gene lookup returns CDR1 SGDLS and CDR2 YYNGEE. The ends lost 4 bases at V and 14 bases at J; junction bases unmatched: 8. The CDR3 length is 13 residues. CDR3 protein: CASSLNYRGSLHF. CDR3 bases: TGTGCCAGCAGCCTCAATTACAGGGGGTCCCTCCACTTT.

With respect to this clone: The sample holds other DNA sequences that translate to the same CDR3. The V gene is TRBV27, the J gene TRBJ2-7; 7 bases match TRBD1. There are 13 residues in the CDR3. The germline gives CDR1 MNHEY, CDR2 SMNVEV (reference sequence). V lost 4 bases and J lost 5; bases outside the gene matches: 5. As DNA, the CDR3 is TGTGCCAGCAGTTGGAGAGGGGGCGACGAGCAGTACTTC. Translated, it gives CASSWRGGDEQYF.

The J gene is TRBJ1-1, the V gene TRBV5-1, with TRBD1 matching over 7 bases. Germline-derived CDR1 and CDR2 are SGHRS and YFSETQ. The length of the CDR3 is 14 residues. V lost 3 bases, J lost 5 bases, and 7 bases stayed unmatched. CDR3 DNA sequence: TGCGCCAGCAGCTCCTCAGGGGGAGTTACTGAAGCTTTCTTT. Amino acids: CASSSSGGVTEAFF.

The V gene is TRBV5-1, the J gene TRBJ2-2, with 10 positions matching TRBD1. V shed 4 bases, J shed 6 bases, and the junction held 9 bases outside the gene matches. The germline V gene has CDR1 SGHRS and CDR2 YFSETQ. The CDR3 loop spans 16 amino acids. The CDR3 coding sequence is TGCGCCAGCAGCCGGAGACAGGGGGCATGGGCCGGGGAGCTGTTTTTT. This translates into CASSRRQGAWAGELFF. The full variable domain, completed using reference TRBV5-1 and TRBJ2-2, is KAGVTQTPRYLIKTRGQQVTLSCSPISGHRSVSWYQQTPGQGLQFLFEYFSETQRNKGNFPGRFSGRQFSNSRSEMNVSTLELGDSALYLCASSRRQGAWAGELFFGEGSRLTVL.

The chain has TRBV6-1 and TRBJ2-1; the match to TRBD2 covers 10 bases. With V trimmed by 5 bases and J by 7 bases, 8 bases remained unmatched. The CDR3 has 15 residues. Germline V CDR1 and CDR2: MNHNS, SASEGT. The CDR3 protein is CASSTLAGEGNEQFF. Written as DNA, the CDR3 is TGTGCCAGCAGTACCCTAGCGGGAGAGGGGAATGAGCAGTTCTTC.

The V and J genes are TRBV7-9 and TRBJ2-6, with D tentatively TRBD1 or TRBD2 (5 bases each). CDR3 length: 15 amino acids. With 2 bases removed from V and 2 bases from J, the gap between germline ends came to 7 bases. CDR1 SEHNR and CDR2 FQNEAQ come from the germline V gene (reference sequence). Written as DNA, the CDR3 is TGTGCCAGCAGCTTACAGGGACCTGGGGCCAACGTCCTGACTTTC. It codes for CASSLQGPGANVLTF.

This clone was seen a single time. This chain uses TRBV28 with TRBJ1-2, with 9 positions matching TRBD1. Germline V gives CDR1 MDHEN, CDR2 SYDVKM. J was trimmed by 4 bases and V by 8 bases; bases with no gene match: 14. CDR3 size: 16 residues. The CDR3 region is CASFPTGTGLIYGYTF. CDR3 DNA: TGTGCCAGCTTCCCAACCGGGACAGGGCTGATCTATGGCTACACCTTC.

The chain carries TRBV30 and TRBJ1-4, with no clear D. Germline V gene data show CDR1 as GTSNPN and CDR2 as SVGIG (reference sequence). V was shortened by 1 base and J by 5 bases, with 14 bases between the two germline ends. The CDR3 covers 15 residues. For the CDR3, the DNA is TGTGCCTGGAGTGCTCACGATCGGGGAAATGAAAAACTGTTTTTT. The encoded protein is CAWSAHDRGNEKLFF.

The CDR3 bases are TGTGCCAGCAGCTTGACAGACTCTGGAAACACCATATATTTT. Amino acid sequence: CASSLTDSGNTIYF. The V gene is TRBV11-2, the J gene TRBJ1-3, with a weak D call TRBD1 (5 bases). The germline gives CDR1 SGHAT, CDR2 FQNNGV. V gave up 3 bases and J gave up 0 bases, with 6 bases separating them. CDR3 size: 14 residues.

This chain connects TRBV29-1 to TRBJ2-7; 9 bases map to TRBD1. CDR1 and CDR2 (germline): SQVTM, ANQGSEA. The CDR3 has 13 amino acids. V was clipped by 7 bases and J by 3 bases; unmatched bases: 7. Here the CDR3 reads CSAPGQGDYEQYF. CDR3 bases: TGCAGCGCCCCGGGACAGGGAGACTACGAGCAGTACTTC.

The chain has TRBV25-1 and TRBJ2-5; D is ambiguous. V was pared by 5 bases and J by 5 bases, with 21 bases between. CDR1 MGHDK and CDR2 SYGVNS come from the germline V gene. The CDR3 totals 16 residues. The CDR3 nucleotides read TGTGCCAGCAGTCCACCGTACTCTCTAGTTAAGGAGACCCAGTACTTC. This sequence encodes CASSPPYSLVKETQYF.